This record concerns one TCR beta chain sequence. There is no known antigen for this receptor. No base quality information exists; no much larger clone differs at one position. V has 5 bases trimmed and J has 5 bases trimmed; junction bases matching no gene number 8. The CDR3 runs 14 amino acids, cysteine and phenylalanine included. The entry retains the CDR3 DNA only, 42 bases that are in frame from base 1. The germline V gene encodes CDR1 SGHNT and CDR2 YENEEA. The sample is drawn from a study of OX40 agonist ivuxolimab in advanced cancers. For the wider study: Ivuxolimab was an agonistic, fully human IgG2 monoclonal antibody directed against OX40 (CD134), a costimulatory receptor. Intravenous ivuxolimab was administered to patients every 2 weeks at six dose levels: 0.01, 0.1, 0.3, 1.5, 3 and 10 mg/kg. Of the approximately 50 dose-escalation patients, hepatocellular carcinoma was present in 19, melanoma in around 15, renal cell carcinoma in 9 and head and neck cancer in 9. In the dose-escalation cohort, 70% to 85% of patients were male, and the mean age was 60 years with a range of about 20 to 90. Prior anti-PD-1, anti-PD-L1 or anti-CTLA-4 therapy was permitted, and checkpoint inhibitors had been received by around 40% of dose-escalation patients. Partial responses occurred in three dose-escalation patients: two with cutaneous melanoma and one with hepatocellular carcinoma. The point of sequencing TCRbeta in the periphery was to test whether ivuxolimab changed TCR sequence diversity and drove clonal T-cell expansion. The paper covers the monotherapy dose-escalation part of the phase I ivuxolimab trial, which included N of about 50 patients. The paper's findings and limits, for the study overall: The antigen specificity of the peripheral T cells that underwent clonal expansion was not determined. Low levels of normalized T-cell clonal expansion were also shown by some nonresponding patients. On average, CD8+ T cells showed more expanded clones than CD4+ T cells after ivuxolimab. In partial responders in the 0.1-3.0 mg/kg groups, normalized peripheral clonal expansion was found to be among the lowest, especially among CD8+ T cells. Clonal expansion of both CD4+ and CD8+ blood T cells was observed from baseline to week 6 at doses 0.1 to 3.0 mg/kg.

To sequence the TCRbeta CDR3 region, genomic DNA was isolated from the sorted cells. The immunoSEQ Assay was used to sequence the TCRbeta CDR3 regions. TCRdb mirrors the immuneACCESS table, restricted to in-frame sequences. Some clones are absent from its copies; in checked studies, under half trace to an unresolved V gene, and the reason for the others is unknown. Present in this sample are tens of thousands of clones, over 75% of which were seen just once. The ten largest clones add up to about 3.8% of the sample. The trial excluded patients who had a history of autoimmune disease or were on systemic immunosuppression. Peripheral blood for TCR sequencing was collected from all dose cohorts at baseline, on cycle 4 day 1, and on cycle 7 day 1. The samples were drawn from a first-in-human, open-label, multicenter phase I dose-escalation trial of ivuxolimab. Adults with locally advanced or metastatic melanoma, renal cell carcinoma, hepatocellular carcinoma or head and neck squamous cell carcinoma were enrolled in the trial. CD4+ and CD8+ T cells were sorted separately from peripheral blood before TCR sequencing.

This sequence uses TRBV11-3 and TRBJ1-2, and TRBD1 matches 7 of the central bases. Sequenced material: CD4+ or CD8+ T cells sorted from blood, taken in a trial of the OX40 agonist ivuxolimab. The TCR originated in an adult with an advanced solid tumor such as melanoma, head and neck, liver or kidney cancer. The sequenced DNA is TGTGCCAGCAGCCCGGGACAGCCAGGATATGGCTACACCTTC. This translates into CASSPGQPGYGYTF.